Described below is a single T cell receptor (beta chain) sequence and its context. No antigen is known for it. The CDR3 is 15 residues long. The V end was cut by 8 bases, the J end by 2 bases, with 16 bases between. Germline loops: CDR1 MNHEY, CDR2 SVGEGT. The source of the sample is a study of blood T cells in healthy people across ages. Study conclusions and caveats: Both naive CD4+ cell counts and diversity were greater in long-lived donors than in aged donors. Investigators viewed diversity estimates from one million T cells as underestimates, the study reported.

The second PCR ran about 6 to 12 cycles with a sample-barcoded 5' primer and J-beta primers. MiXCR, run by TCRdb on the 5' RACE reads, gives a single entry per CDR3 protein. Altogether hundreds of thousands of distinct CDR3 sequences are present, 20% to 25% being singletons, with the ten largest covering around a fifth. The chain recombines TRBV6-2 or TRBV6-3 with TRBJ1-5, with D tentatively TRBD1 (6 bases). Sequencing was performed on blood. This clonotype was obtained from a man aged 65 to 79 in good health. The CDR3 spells CASLRGESGNQPQHF. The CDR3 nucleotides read TGTGCCAGCTTGAGGGGGGAATCAGGCAATCAGCCCCAGCATTTT.